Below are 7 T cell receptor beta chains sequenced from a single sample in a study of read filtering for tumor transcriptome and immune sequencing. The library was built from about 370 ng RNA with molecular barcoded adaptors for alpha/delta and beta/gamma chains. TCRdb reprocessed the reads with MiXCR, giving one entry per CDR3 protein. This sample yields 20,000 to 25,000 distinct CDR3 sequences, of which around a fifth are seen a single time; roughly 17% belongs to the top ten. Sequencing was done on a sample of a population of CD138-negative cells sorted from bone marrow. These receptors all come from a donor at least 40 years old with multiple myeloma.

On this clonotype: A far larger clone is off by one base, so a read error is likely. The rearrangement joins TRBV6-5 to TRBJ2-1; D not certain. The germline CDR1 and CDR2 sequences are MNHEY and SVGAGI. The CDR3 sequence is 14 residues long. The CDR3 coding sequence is TGTGCCTGCAGTGAACGGGCAATCTACAATGAGCAGTTCTTC. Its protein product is CACSERAIYNEQFF.

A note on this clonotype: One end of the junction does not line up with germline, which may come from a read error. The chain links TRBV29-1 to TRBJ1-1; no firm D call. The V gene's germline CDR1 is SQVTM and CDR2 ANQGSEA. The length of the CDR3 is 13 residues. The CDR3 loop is CSVDSSINTEASF. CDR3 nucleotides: TGCAGCGTTGACAGTTCAATAAACACTGAAGCTTCCTTT.

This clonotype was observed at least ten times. DNA of the CDR3: TGTGCCAGTAGTATGGCGGAGTATGGGAACAATGAGCAGTTCTTC. It is translated as CASSMAEYGNNEQFF. This rearrangement joins TRBV19 to TRBJ2-1; D remains ambiguous. The CDR3 loop spans 15 amino acids. Germline-derived CDR1 and CDR2 are LNHDA and SQIVND (reference sequence). V shed 3 bases and J shed 5 bases, with 14 bases lying between them.

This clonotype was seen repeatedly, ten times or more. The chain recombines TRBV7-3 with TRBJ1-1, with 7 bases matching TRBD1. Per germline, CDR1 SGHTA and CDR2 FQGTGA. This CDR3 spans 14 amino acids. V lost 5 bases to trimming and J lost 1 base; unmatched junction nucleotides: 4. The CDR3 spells CASSKQGRNTEAFF. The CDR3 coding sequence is TGTGCCAGCAGCAAACAGGGGAGGAACACTGAAGCTTTCTTT.

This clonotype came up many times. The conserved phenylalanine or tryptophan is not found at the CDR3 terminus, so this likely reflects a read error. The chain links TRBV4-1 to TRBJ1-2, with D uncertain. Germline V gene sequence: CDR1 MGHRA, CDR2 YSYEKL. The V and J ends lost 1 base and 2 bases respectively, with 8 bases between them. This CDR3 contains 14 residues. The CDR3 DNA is TGCGCCAGCAGCCAAGTTCAAAAAAACTATGGCTACACCATC. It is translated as CASSQVQKNYGYTI.

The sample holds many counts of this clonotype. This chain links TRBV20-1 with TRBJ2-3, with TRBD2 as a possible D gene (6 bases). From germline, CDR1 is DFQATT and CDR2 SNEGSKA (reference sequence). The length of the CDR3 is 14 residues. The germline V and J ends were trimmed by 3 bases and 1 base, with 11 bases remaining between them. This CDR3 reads CSASSGTRTDTQYF. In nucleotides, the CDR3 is TGCAGTGCTAGTAGCGGTACTCGCACAGATACGCAGTATTTT.

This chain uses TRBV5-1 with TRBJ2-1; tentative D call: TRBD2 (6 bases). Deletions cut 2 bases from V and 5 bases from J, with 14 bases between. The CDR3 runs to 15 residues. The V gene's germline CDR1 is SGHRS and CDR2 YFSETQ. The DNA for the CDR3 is TGCGCCAGCAGCTTTTTGGCGGGGCCCAACAATGAGCAGTTCTTC. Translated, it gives CASSFLAGPNNEQFF. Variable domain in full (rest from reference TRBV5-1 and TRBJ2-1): KAGVTQTPRYLIKTRGQQVTLSCSPISGHRSVSWYQQTPGQGLQFLFEYFSETQRNKGNFPGRFSGRQFSNSRSEMNVSTLELGDSALYLCASSFLAGPNNEQFFGPGTRLTVL.